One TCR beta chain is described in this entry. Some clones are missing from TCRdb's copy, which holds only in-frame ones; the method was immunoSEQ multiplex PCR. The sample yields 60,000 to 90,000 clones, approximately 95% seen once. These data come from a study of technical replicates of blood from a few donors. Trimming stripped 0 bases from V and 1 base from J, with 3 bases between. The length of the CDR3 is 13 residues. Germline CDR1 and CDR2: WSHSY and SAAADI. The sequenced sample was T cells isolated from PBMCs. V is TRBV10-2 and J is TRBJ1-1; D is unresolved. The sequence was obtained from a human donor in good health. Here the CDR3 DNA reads TGCGCCAGCAGTGAGTCCAGGAACACTGAAGCTTTCTTT. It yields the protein CASSESRNTEAFF.